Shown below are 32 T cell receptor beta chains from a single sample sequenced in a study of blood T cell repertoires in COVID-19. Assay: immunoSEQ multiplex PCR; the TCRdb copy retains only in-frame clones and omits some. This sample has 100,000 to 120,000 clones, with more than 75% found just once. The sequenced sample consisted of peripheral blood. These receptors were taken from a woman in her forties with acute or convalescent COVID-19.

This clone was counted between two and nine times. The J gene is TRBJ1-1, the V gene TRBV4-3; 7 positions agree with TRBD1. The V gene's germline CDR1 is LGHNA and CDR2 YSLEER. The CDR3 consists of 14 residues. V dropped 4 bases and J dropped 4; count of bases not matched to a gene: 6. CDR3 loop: CASSLNTGATEAFF. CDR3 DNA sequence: TGCGCCAGCAGCCTCAATACAGGGGCCACTGAAGCTTTCTTT.

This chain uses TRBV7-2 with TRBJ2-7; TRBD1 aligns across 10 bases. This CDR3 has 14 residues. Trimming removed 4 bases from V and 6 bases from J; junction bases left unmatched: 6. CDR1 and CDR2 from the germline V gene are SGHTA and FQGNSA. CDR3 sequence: CASSSAGQGREQYF. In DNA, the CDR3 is TGTGCCAGCAGCTCAGCGGGACAGGGGCGCGAGCAGTACTTC.

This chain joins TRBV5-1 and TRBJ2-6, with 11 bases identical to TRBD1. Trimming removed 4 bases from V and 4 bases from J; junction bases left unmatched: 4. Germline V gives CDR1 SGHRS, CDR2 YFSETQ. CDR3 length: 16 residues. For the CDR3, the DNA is TGCGCCAGCAGCCTCGGACAGGGGGCAGGGGCCAACGTCCTGACTTTC. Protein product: CASSLGQGAGANVLTF.

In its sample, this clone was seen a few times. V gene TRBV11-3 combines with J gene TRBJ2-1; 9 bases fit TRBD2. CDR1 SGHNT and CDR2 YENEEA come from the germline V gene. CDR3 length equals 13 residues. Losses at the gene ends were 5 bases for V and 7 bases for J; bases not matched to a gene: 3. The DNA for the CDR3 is TGTGCCAGCAGCCGCGGGGGGGCAAATGAGCAGTTCTTC. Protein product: CASSRGGANEQFF.

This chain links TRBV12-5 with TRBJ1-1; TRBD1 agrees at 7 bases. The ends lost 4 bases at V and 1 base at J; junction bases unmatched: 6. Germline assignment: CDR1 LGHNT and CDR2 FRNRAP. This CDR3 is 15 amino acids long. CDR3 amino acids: CASGSRGNWNTEAFF. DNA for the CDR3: TGTGCTAGTGGTTCCAGGGGGAATTGGAACACTGAAGCTTTCTTT.

Written as DNA, the CDR3 is TGTGCCAGCAGCCAAGCGCAGGTTGACTATGGCTACACCTTC. Protein: CASSQAQVDYGYTF. The chain combines TRBV4-2 with TRBJ1-2, with no clear D. The ends were cut back, 1 base at V and 3 bases at J, with 9 bases in the middle. The CDR3 has 14 residues. From germline, CDR1 is LGHNA and CDR2 YNFKEQ.

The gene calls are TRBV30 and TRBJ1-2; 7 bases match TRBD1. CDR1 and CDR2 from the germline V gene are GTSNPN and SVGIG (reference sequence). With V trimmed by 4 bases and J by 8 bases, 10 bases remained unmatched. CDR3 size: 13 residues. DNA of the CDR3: TGTGCCTGGAATCCCCGTTCAGGGGGAGGCTACACCTTC. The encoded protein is CAWNPRSGGGYTF. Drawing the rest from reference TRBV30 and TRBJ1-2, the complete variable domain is SQTIHQWPATLVQPVGSPLSLECTVEGTSNPNLYWYRQAAGRGLQLLFYSVGIGQISSEVPQNLSASRPQDRQFILSSKKLLLSDSGFYLCAWNPRSGGGYTFGSGTRLTVV.

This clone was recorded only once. The DNA of the CDR3 is TGTGCCAGCAGTCCGGCGGGACAGGGACACTCTGGAAACACCATATATTTT. Translated, it gives CASSPAGQGHSGNTIYF. The chain joins TRBV27 to TRBJ1-3; 9 bases map to TRBD1. Germline assignment: CDR1 MNHEY and CDR2 SMNVEV (reference sequence). The V and J ends lost 5 bases and 0 bases, in that order; junction bases with no gene match: 8. The CDR3 totals 17 residues.

Here the CDR3 DNA reads TGTGCCAGCTCACCACAGGGGGCTGGGACAGATACGCAGTATTTT. It is translated as CASSPQGAGTDTQYF. This rearrangement joins TRBV18 to TRBJ2-3; 7 nucleotides line up with TRBD1. This CDR3 comprises 15 residues. Germline V gives CDR1 KGHSH, CDR2 LQKENI. With V trimmed by 1 base and J by 3 bases, 4 bases remained unmatched.

CDR3: CASSLKRGDITDTQYF. The DNA for the CDR3 is TGTGCCAGCAGCTTAAAGCGGGGGGACATCACAGATACGCAGTATTTT. The gene calls are TRBV13 and TRBJ2-3; 9 bases match TRBD2. This CDR3 comprises 16 residues. With V trimmed by 2 bases and J by 2 bases, 5 bases remained unmatched. The germline V gene has CDR1 PRHDT and CDR2 FYEKMQ (reference sequence).

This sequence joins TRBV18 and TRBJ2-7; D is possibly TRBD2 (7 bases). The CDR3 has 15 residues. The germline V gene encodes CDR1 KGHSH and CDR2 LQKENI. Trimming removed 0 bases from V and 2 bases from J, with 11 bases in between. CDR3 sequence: CASSPPRGGPYEQYF. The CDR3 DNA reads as TGTGCCAGCTCACCACCTAGGGGGGGCCCCTACGAGCAGTACTTC.

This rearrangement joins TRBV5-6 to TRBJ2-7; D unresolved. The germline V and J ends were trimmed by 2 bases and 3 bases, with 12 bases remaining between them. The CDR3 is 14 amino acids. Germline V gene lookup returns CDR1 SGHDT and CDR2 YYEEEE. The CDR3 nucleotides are TGTGCCAGCAGCTTCCTGGGCTACGTCTACGAGCAGTACTTC. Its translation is CASSFLGYVYEQYF. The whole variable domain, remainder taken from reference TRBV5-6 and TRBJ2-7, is DAGVTQSPTHLIKTRGQQVTLRCSPKSGHDTVSWYQQALGQGPQFIFQYYEEEERQRGNFPDRFSGHQFPNYSSELNVNALLLGDSALYLCASSFLGYVYEQYFGPGTRLTVT.

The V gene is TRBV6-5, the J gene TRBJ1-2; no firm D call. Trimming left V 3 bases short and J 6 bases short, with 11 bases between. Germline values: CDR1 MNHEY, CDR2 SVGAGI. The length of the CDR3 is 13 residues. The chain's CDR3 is CASSYSTDHGYTF. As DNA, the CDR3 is TGTGCCAGCAGTTATTCGACTGATCATGGCTACACCTTC.

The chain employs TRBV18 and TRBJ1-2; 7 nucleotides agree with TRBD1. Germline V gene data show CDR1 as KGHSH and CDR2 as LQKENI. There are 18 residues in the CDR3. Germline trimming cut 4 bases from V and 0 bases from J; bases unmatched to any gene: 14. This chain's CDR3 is CASSLPRDSQPANYGYTF. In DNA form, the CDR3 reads TGTGCCAGCTCACTCCCACGGGACAGCCAGCCAGCTAACTATGGCTACACCTTC.

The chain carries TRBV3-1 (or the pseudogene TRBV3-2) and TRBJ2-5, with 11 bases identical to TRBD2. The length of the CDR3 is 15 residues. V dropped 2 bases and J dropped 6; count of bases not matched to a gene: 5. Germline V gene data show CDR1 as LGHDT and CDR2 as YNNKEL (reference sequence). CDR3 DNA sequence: TGTGCCAGCAGCCAAATTAGCGGGGGGGCCAAGACCCAGTACTTC. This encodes CASSQISGGAKTQYF.

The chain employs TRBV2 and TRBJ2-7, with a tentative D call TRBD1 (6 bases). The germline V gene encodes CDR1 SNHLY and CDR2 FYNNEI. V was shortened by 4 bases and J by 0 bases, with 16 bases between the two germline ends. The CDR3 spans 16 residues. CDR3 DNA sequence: TGTGCCAGCAGTGGATCAGGGGCGAATCCCTCCTACGAGCAGTACTTC. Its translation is CASSGSGANPSYEQYF.

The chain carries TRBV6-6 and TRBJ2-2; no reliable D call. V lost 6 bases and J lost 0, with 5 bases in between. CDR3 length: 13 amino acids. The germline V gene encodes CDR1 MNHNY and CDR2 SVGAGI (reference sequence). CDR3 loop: CASSSSNTGELFF. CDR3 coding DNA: TGTGCCAGCAGCTCCTCGAACACCGGGGAGCTGTTTTTT.

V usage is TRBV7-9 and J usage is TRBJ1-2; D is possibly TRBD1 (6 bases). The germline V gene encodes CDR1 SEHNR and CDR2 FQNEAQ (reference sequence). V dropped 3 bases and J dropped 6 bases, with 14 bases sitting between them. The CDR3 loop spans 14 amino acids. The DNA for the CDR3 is TGTGCCAGCAGCTTCACCGCAGGGGTTGATGGCTACACCTTC. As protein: CASSFTAGVDGYTF.

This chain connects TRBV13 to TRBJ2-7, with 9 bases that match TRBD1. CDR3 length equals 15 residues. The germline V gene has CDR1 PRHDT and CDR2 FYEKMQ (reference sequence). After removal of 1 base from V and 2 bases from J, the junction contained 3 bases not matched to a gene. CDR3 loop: CASSLEQGAPYEQYF. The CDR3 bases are TGTGCCAGCAGCTTAGAACAGGGGGCGCCCTACGAGCAGTACTTC.

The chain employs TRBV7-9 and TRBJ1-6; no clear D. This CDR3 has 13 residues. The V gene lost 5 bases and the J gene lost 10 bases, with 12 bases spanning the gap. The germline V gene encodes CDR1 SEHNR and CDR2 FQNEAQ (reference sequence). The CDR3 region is CASSITAPSPLHF. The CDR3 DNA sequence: TGTGCCAGCAGCATCACAGCCCCGTCACCCCTCCACTTT.

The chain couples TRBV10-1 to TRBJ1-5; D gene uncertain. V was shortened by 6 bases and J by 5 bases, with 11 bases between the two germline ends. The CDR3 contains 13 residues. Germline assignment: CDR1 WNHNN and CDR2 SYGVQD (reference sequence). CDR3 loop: CASSPNGDQPQHF. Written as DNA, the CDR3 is TGCGCCAGCAGCCCTAACGGGGATCAGCCCCAGCATTTT.

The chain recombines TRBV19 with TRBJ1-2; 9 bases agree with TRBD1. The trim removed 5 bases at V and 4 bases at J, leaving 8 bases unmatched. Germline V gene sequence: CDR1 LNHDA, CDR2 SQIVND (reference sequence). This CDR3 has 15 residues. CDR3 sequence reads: CASSPTGTGTYGYTF. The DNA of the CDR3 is TGTGCCAGTAGTCCGACCGGGACAGGGACCTATGGCTACACCTTC.

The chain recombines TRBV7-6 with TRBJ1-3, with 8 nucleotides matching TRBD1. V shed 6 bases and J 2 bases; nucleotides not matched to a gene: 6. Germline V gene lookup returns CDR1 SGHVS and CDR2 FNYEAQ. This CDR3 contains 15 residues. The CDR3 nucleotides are TGTGCCAGCAGTTCACAGGGGGAGACTGGAAACACCATATATTTT. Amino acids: CASSSQGETGNTIYF.

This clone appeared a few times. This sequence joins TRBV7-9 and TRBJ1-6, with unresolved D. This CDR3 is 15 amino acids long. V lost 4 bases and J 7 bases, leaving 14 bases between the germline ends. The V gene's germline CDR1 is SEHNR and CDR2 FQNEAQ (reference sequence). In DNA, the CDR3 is TGTGCCAGCAGCTCTCCTCGGGGAGTCAATTCACCCCTCCACTTT. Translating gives CASSSPRGVNSPLHF.

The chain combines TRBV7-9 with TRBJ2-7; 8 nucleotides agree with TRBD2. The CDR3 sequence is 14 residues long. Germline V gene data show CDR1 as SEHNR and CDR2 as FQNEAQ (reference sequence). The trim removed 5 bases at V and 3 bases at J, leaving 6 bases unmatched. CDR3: CASSVSGALYEQYF. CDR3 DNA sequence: TGTGCCAGCAGCGTTAGCGGGGCACTCTACGAGCAGTACTTC.

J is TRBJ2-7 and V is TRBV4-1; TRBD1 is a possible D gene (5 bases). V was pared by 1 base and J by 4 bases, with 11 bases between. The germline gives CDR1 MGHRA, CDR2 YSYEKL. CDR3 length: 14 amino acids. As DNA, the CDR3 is TGCGCCAGCAGCCAAGGGGGCCAGGGTTACGAGCAGTACTTC. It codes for CASSQGGQGYEQYF.

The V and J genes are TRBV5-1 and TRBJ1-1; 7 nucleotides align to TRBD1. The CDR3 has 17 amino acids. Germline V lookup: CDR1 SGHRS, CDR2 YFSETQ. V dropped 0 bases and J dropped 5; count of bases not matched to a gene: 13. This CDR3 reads CASSLDPGGQQITEAFF. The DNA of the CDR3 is TGCGCCAGCAGCTTGGATCCTGGGGGACAGCAAATAACTGAAGCTTTCTTT.

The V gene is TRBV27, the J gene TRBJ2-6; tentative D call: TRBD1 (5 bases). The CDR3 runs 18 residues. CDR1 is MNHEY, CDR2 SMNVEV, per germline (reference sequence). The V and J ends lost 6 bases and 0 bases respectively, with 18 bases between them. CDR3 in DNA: TGTGCCAGCAGACCTGTCGTAGACAGTTTCTCTGGGGCCAACGTCCTGACTTTC. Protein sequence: CASRPVVDSFSGANVLTF.

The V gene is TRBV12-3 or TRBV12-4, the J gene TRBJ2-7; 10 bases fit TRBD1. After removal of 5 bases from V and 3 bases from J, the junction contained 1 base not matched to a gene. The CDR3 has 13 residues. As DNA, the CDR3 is TGTGCCAGCAGTGGGACAGGGGTCTACGAGCAGTACTTC. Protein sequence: CASSGTGVYEQYF.

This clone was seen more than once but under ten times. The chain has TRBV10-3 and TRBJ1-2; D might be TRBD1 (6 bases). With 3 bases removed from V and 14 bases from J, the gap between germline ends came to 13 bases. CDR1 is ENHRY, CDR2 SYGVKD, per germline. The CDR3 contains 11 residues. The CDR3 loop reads CAISEGGARTF. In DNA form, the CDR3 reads TGTGCCATCAGTGAAGGGGGGGCGAGGACCTTC.

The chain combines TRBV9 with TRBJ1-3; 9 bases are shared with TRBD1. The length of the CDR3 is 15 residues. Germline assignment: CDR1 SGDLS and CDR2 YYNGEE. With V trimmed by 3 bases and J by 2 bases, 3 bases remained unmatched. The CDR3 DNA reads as TGTGCCAGCAGCGCTGGGACAGGGCCTGGAAACACCATATATTTT. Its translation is CASSAGTGPGNTIYF.

CDR3: CASRGDRDYGYTF. The CDR3 coding sequence is TGTGCCAGTAGGGGGGACAGGGACTATGGCTACACCTTC. The chain uses TRBV19 and TRBJ1-2, with 9 bases aligning to TRBD1. In germline, CDR1 is LNHDA, CDR2 SQIVND (reference sequence). The V segment lost 6 bases and the J segment 3 bases; nucleotides outside the gene matches: 2. The CDR3 covers 13 residues.